Below, one T cell receptor beta chain is given with its context. Its antigen remains unknown. Starting material of about 480 ng total RNA yielded TCR beta cDNA via a constant-region primer. TCR beta libraries came from three nested multiplex PCR rounds using slightly modified ARM-PCR. For around 11 cycles apiece, the opening two PCR rounds ran with TRBV1-TRBV30 forward primers and a C-beta reverse primer. TCRdb re-called the multiplex PCR reads through MiXCR, storing one row per CDR3 protein. The sample records about 350,000 distinct CDR3 sequences, 65% being singletons. The sample belongs to a study of tumor-infiltrating lymphocytes in primary liver carcinoma. The germline CDR1 and CDR2 sequences are SGHRS and YFSETQ. V gave up 4 bases and J gave up 5 bases, with 18 bases separating them. The CDR3 consists of 15 residues. Study findings and constraints: Comparison of CD4+ and CD8+ repertoires was precluded by bulk unsorted samples.

Both blood RNA, taken from unsorted whole blood, and germline DNA were extracted. Enrolled patients were chronically infected with HBV and treatment-naive. Sequencing was performed on peripheral blood. This sequence was found in a middle-aged man with primary liver carcinoma and hepatitis B virus infection. The chain has TRBV5-1 and TRBJ2-5, with D tentatively TRBD2 (5 bases). Here the CDR3 reads CASSPGGRENETQYF. CDR3 DNA sequence: TGCGCCAGCAGCCCCGGAGGTAGGGAGAATGAGACCCAGTACTTC.